The rows below give T cell receptor beta chains drawn from one sample of a study of OX40 agonist ivuxolimab in advanced cancers. Clones were sequenced by immunoSEQ multiplex PCR, and TCRdb holds only the in-frame ones, with some missing. This sample has under 55,000 clones, with roughly four fifths found just once. The sample was CD4+ or CD8+ T cells sorted from blood, taken in a trial of the OX40 agonist ivuxolimab. These receptors were taken from an adult with an advanced solid tumor such as melanoma, head and neck, liver or kidney cancer. The CDR3 runs from the conserved cysteine through the conserved F or W. Fields, in order: D gene, J gene, V gene, clone size, CDR3 DNA, CDR3 protein. The D gene is left open where the match is weak. Rows give clone size only sometimes, using once, few, many, or a class for an expanded clone.

D: TRBD1
J: TRBJ2-7
V: TRBV4-1
size: .
DNA: TGCGCCAGCAGCCAAGAACCTGGTACAGGGGGTACCTACGAGCAGTACTTC
CDR3: CASSQEPGTGGTYEQYF

D: .
J: TRBJ2-5
V: TRBV5-4
size: once
DNA: TGTGCCAGCAGCTCCGACGGACCTCAAGAGACCCAGTACTTC
CDR3: CASSSDGPQETQYF

D: .
J: TRBJ2-3
V: TRBV5-8
size: .
DNA: TGTGCCAGCAGCCCGGACAGTAGCACAGATACGCAGTATTTT
CDR3: CASSPDSSTDTQYF

D: .
J: TRBJ1-2
V: TRBV28
size: .
DNA: TGTGCCAGCAGTTTAGGGACGGAGGGCGGCTACACCTTC
CDR3: CASSLGTEGGYTF

D: TRBD2
J: TRBJ2-7
V: TRBV6-1
size: .
DNA: TGTGCCAGCAGTGTAGCGGGGACCTACGAGCAGTACTTC
CDR3: CASSVAGTYEQYF

D: .
J: TRBJ1-1
V: TRBV2
size: .
DNA: TGTGCCAGCAGTGAAGCGAGGGCCCTGAACACTGAAGCTTTCTTT
CDR3: CASSEARALNTEAFF

D: TRBD2
J: TRBJ2-3
V: TRBV13
size: .
DNA: TGTGCCAGCAGCAGAGTAGGACTAGCGGGAGTCACAGATACGCAGTATTTT
CDR3: CASSRVGLAGVTDTQYF

D: .
J: TRBJ1-5
V: TRBV18
size: few
DNA: TGTGCCAGCTCACCACTCCAGACCAATCAGCCCCAGCATTTT
CDR3: CASSPLQTNQPQHF

D: TRBD1
J: TRBJ1-2
V: TRBV6-1
size: medium-sized
DNA: TGTGCCAGCAAGGCAGGGGGGGGCTATGGCTACACCTTC
CDR3: CASKAGGGYGYTF

D: .
J: TRBJ1-1
V: TRBV7-8
size: .
DNA: TGTGCCAGCAGCTCATACAGGAACACTGAAGCTTTCTTT
CDR3: CASSSYRNTEAFF

D: .
J: TRBJ2-1
V: TRBV12-5
size: .
DNA: TGTGCTAGTTCCCGGGGTAACGTGGCCTACAATGAGCAGTTCTTC
CDR3: CASSRGNVAYNEQFF

D: .
J: TRBJ2-2
V: TRBV10-3
size: .
DNA: TGTGCCATCAGTGACCTAAAAGGGCTGGGTTCCGGGGAGCTGTTTTTT
CDR3: CAISDLKGLGSGELFF

D: .
J: TRBJ1-1
V: TRBV5-8
size: .
DNA: TGTGCCAGCAGCTTGACAGGGCCGGGAGGTGCTTTCTTT
CDR3: CASSLTGPGGAFF

D: TRBD1
J: TRBJ1-1
V: TRBV27
size: .
DNA: TGTGCCAGCAGTTTCCGGGACAGAAACACTGAAGCTTTCTTT
CDR3: CASSFRDRNTEAFF

D: TRBD2
J: TRBJ2-1
V: TRBV18
size: .
DNA: TGTGCCAGCTCGCAGGCCAGCGGGAGGAACGCTGAGCAGTTCTTC
CDR3: CASSQASGRNAEQFF

D: TRBD2
J: TRBJ2-7
V: TRBV10-1
size: once
DNA: TGCGCCAGCAGTGAGGCGGGAGGGATCTACGAGCAGTACTTC
CDR3: CASSEAGGIYEQYF

D: .
J: TRBJ1-1
V: TRBV19
size: .
DNA: TGTGCCAGTAGTATTCCCCCGAACACTGAAGCTTTCTTT
CDR3: CASSIPPNTEAFF

D: TRBD1
J: TRBJ1-6
V: TRBV28
size: .
DNA: TGTGCCAGCGTCATCGGGACAGATAATTCACCCCTCCACTTT
CDR3: CASVIGTDNSPLHF

D: TRBD1
J: TRBJ1-5
V: TRBV19
size: .
DNA: TGTGCCAGCCACGAGACAGGGAGCAATCAGCCCCAGCATTTT
CDR3: CASHETGSNQPQHF